This T cell receptor beta chain was captured by sequencing in a study of cytomegalovirus exposure and HLA in healthy donors. The PCR made use of 60 Vbeta and 13 Jbeta primers. The assay was immunoSEQ multiplex PCR, and TCRdb's table has in-frame clones only and misses some. Seen here are 130,000 to 150,000 clones, roughly 79% observed once, and the top ten hold roughly 6.7%. This clone was seen a few times. What it recognizes is unknown. Notes on the study in general: Upon later analysis, TCR association rates were observed to vary by HLA locus, being highest for DRB1 and lowest for HLA-C. In a later analysis, about 17,000 TCR beta sequences were associated with HLA alleles at 0.05 false discovery rate.

This CDR3 spans 15 amino acids. CDR1 is MNHNY and CDR2 is SVGAGI in the germline V gene (reference sequence). Trimming pared 0 bases from V and 3 bases from J, leaving 8 bases between. The rearrangement links TRBV6-6 to TRBJ1-4; D unresolved. This TCR was sampled from a woman aged 40 to 50 in good health and CMV-seropositive. Sequencing was carried out using PBMCs. Here the CDR3 DNA reads TGTGCCAGCAGTTACTCGATCGGGGCTAATGAAAAACTGTTTTTT. Translating it yields CASSYSIGANEKLFF.